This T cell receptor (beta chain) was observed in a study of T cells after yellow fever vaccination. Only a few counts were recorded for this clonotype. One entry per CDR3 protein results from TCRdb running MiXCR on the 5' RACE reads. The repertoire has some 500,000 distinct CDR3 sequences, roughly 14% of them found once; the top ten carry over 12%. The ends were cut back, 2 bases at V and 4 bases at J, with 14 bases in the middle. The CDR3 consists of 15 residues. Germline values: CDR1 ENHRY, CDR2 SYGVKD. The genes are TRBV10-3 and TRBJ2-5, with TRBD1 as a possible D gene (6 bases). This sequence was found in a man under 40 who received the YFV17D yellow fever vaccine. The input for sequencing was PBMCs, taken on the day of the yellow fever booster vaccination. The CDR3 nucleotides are TGTGCCATCAGTGAGCAGACAGGTTTTTCAGAGACCCAGTACTTC. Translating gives CAISEQTGFSETQYF.